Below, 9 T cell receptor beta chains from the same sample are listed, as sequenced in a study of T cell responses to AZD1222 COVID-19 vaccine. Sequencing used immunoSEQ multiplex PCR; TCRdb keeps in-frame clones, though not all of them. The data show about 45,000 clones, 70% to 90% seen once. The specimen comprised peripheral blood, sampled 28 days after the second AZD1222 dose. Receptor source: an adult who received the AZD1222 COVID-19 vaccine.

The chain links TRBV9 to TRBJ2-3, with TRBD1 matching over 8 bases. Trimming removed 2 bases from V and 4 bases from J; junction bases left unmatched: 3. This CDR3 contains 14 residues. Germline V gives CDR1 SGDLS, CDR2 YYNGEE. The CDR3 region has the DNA TGTGCCAGCAGCGTCAGGGGGCTGGCAGATACGCAGTATTTT. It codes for CASSVRGLADTQYF.

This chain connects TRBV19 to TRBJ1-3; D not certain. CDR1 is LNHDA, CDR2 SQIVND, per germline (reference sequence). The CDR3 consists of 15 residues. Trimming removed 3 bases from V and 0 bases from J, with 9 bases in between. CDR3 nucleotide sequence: TGTGCCAGTAGTATTGCAGGATTCTCTGGAAACACCATATATTTT. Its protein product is CASSIAGFSGNTIYF.

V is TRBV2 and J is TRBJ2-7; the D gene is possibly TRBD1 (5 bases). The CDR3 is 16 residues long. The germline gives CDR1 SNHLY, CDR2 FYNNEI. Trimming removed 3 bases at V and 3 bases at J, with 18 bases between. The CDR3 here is CASSDLVVWQGYEQYF. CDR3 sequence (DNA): TGTGCCAGCAGTGACTTGGTCGTGTGGCAGGGCTACGAGCAGTACTTC.

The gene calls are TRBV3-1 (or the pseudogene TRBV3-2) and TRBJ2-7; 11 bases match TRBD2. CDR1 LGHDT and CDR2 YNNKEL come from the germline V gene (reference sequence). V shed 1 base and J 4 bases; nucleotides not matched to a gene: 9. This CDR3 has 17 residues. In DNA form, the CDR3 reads TGTGCCAGCAGCCAAGTCCCAACTAGCGGGAGTTCGTACGAGCAGTACTTC. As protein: CASSQVPTSGSSYEQYF.

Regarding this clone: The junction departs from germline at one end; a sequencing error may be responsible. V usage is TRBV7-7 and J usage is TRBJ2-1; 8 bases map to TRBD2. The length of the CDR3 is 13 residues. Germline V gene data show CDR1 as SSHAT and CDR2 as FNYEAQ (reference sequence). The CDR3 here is CASSSTRGAEQFF. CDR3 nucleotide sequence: TGTGCTAGCAGCTCTACGCGGGGGGCTGAGCAGTTCTTC.

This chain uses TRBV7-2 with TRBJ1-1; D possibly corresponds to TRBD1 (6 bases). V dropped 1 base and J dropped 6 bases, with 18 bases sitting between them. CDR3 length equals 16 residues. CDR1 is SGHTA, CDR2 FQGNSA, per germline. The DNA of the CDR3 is TGTGCCAGCAGCTTAGTGGGAGTCGGCAGGGGACCTGAAGCTTTCTTT. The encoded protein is CASSLVGVGRGPEAFF.

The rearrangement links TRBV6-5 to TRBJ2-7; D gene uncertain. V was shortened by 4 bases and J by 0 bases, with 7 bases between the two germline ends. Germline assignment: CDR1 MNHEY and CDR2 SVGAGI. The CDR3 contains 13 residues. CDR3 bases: TGTGCCAGCAGTTCCGAAGACTCCTACGAGCAGTACTTC. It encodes CASSSEDSYEQYF.

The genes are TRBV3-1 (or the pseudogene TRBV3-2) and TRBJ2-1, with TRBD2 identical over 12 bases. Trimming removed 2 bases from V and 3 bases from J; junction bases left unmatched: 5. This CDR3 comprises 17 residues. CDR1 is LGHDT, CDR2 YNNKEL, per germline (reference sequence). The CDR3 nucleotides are TGTGCCAGCAGCCAACAGACTAGCGGGAGTTTCTACAATGAGCAGTTCTTC. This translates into CASSQQTSGSFYNEQFF.

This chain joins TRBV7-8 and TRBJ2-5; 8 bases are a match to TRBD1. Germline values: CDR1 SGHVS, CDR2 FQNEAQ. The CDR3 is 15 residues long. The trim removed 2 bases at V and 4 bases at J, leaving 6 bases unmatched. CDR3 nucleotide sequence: TGTGCCAGCAGCTTAAACAGGGGGTCTCGAGAGACCCAGTACTTC. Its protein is CASSLNRGSRETQYF. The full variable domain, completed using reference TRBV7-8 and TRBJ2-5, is GAGVSQSPRYKVAKRGQDVALRCDPISGHVSLFWYQQALGQGPEFLTYFQNEAQLDKSGLPSDRFFAERPEGSVSTLKIQRTQQEDSAVYLCASSLNRGSRETQYFGPGTRLLVL.